What follows describes a single T cell receptor beta chain. The antigen this receptor binds is unknown. It has no much larger one-base neighbor in the sample; base qualities were not kept. The sample originates from a study of T cell responses to AZD1222 COVID-19 vaccine (dated by TCRdb to the early 2020s). Notes on the research overall: TCR sequencing covered roughly 230 trial participants: 200 to 210 given two doses of AZD1222 and 26 given two doses of MenACWY control vaccine. Enrollment into the trials was organized by age into subgroups of 18-55, 56-69 and 70-plus years, and those subgroups contained approximately 150, 30 and 60 TCR-sequenced participants, respectively.

The CDR3 regions of human TCRbeta chains were analyzed by immunosequencing. Per the authors' processing: Repertoire TCRs were matched against a reference library of SARS-CoV-2-specific TCRs generated with the MIRA antigen-specificity platform. Breadth was defined as the fraction of unique TCRs that were SARS-CoV-2-associated, and depth was defined as the fraction of total T cells that were SARS-CoV-2-associated. Using the MIRA data, each spike-specific TCR was assigned both to the spike region to which the TCR was reactive and to a CD4 or CD8 class. Log10-transformed breadth and depth values were compared by one-way ANOVA with Sidak's multiple comparisons tests. This is the immuneACCESS table as TCRdb keeps it, with only in-frame sequences that have V and J called. A part of the clones is gone; compared with another copy, unresolved V genes explain less than half, and the rest is unexplained. V and J calls and clone size are as listed in that table; D and trimming were resolved from the DNA. Here the sample has over 65,000 clones; about nine tenths occur a single time. 6.9% of the sample comes from the top ten.

The sample's time point label is to be understood as: about 28 days (+/-7) after the second vaccine dose. AZD1222 recipients with second doses at about 4 weeks or about 12 weeks were pooled, because spike-specific TCR depth and breadth did not differ between schedules. Samples from vaccinated people were obtained from the UK trials COV001 and COV002, which included a single-blind randomized controlled phase 2/3 trial of AZD1222 (ChAdOx1 nCoV-19) in healthy adults. Trial participant PBMC samples were collected at day 0 and day 28 after the second dose for TCRbeta chain sequencing. From the germline V gene, CDR1 is SGHRS and CDR2 is YFSETQ. Trimming at the junction amounts to 3 bases on V and 5 bases on J, and the germline ends lie 18 bases apart. Reading from cysteine to phenylalanine, the CDR3 counts 15 amino acids. The kept DNA is CDR3 alone, 45 bases in frame from the first base. Beyond this particular receptor, the publication reports: Epitopes outside the regions mutated in the B.1.351 and B.1.1.7 variants were reportedly recognized by nearly half of the unique spike-specific TCRs. Most participants were white British and females outnumbered males, and the authors suggested that clonal diversity may have been underestimated. Spike-specific TCR breadth and depth rose significantly after two AZD1222 doses compared with day 0 and with MenACWY recipients. In the small 56-69-year group, the increase in depth fell short of significance, most likely because of low power. No day 14 peak-response samples were available, so repertoires were characterized only after the peak T cell response. Conclusions about previously exposed vaccinees are limited, since just 5 to 7 AZD1222 recipients were seropositive for SARS-CoV-2 at baseline. Vaccine-associated CD4 TCRs spanned the whole spike protein, with dominant responses in regions 160-218 and 743-854.

Specimen: peripheral blood, collected 28 days after the second AZD1222 dose. This TCR was recovered from an adult who received the AZD1222 COVID-19 vaccine. Recombination connected TRBV5-1 to TRBJ2-7; the D segment could be TRBD2, given 5 matching bases. The nucleotide sequence is TGCGCCAGCAGCTCGGACGCACGGGCGGGTCACGAGCAGTACTTC. Translated, this is CASSSDARAGHEQYF.